The 8 T cell receptor beta chains listed next were all sequenced from one sample in a study of identifying expanded T cells in peripheral blood. The protocol was immunoSEQ multiplex PCR, while the TCRdb copy is restricted to in-frame clones and leaves out a portion. Found here are some 90,000 clones, 88% of them singletons; the top ten hold under 20%. The sequencing input was blood. Receptors originate from a person aged 18 to 70 in good health.

The J gene is TRBJ1-1, the V gene TRBV18; D uncertain. The germline CDR1 and CDR2 sequences are KGHSH and LQKENI. V shed 2 bases and J shed 5 bases, with 12 bases lying between them. The CDR3 consists of 14 residues. CDR3 sequence reads: CASSPAGSKTEAFF. The DNA for the CDR3 is TGTGCCAGCTCACCAGCGGGGTCCAAGACTGAAGCTTTCTTT.

This clone showed up just a few times. CDR3 loop: CASRGDASGNSPLHF. The CDR3 nucleotides are TGTGCCAGCAGGGGGGACGCCTCGGGAAATTCACCCCTCCACTTT. The rearrangement uses TRBV7-9 and TRBJ1-6; D perhaps matches TRBD1 (5 bases). The germline V gene encodes CDR1 SEHNR and CDR2 FQNEAQ (reference sequence). V lost 6 bases, J lost 7 bases, and 16 bases lay in between. The CDR3 has 15 amino acids.

This clone was picked up a small number of times. V usage is TRBV6-1 and J usage is TRBJ1-2; D is ambiguous. V shed 4 bases and J shed 5 bases, with 8 bases lying between them. The germline V gene encodes CDR1 MNHNS and CDR2 SASEGT. The length of the CDR3 is 12 residues. The CDR3 sequence is CASSGSSYGYTF. As DNA, the CDR3 is TGTGCCAGCAGTGGTTCCTCTTATGGCTACACCTTC.

This clone was detected once. This chain links TRBV5-1 with TRBJ2-2; 8 bases map to TRBD1. The CDR3 sequence is 17 residues long. Trimming removed 4 bases from V and 6 bases from J; junction bases left unmatched: 14. CDR1 and CDR2 from the germline V gene are SGHRS and YFSETQ. As DNA, the CDR3 is TGCGCCAGCAGCCCAACCTTACCGGGACAGGATCCCGGGGAGCTGTTTTTT. Residues: CASSPTLPGQDPGELFF.

The rearrangement links TRBV6-6 to TRBJ2-1; D not certain. The CDR3 has 15 residues. V dropped 6 bases and J dropped 2 bases, with 14 bases sitting between them. The germline V gene has CDR1 MNHNY and CDR2 SVGAGI (reference sequence). CDR3 sequence (DNA): TGTGCCAGCAGCGACGGTCAGGCGGCCTACAATGAGCAGTTCTTC. Translated, it gives CASSDGQAAYNEQFF.

V and J are TRBV20-1 and TRBJ2-7, with a tentative D call TRBD1 (7 bases). The CDR3 is 11 amino acids. With 5 bases removed from V and 5 bases from J, the gap between germline ends came to 10 bases. The germline gives CDR1 DFQATT, CDR2 SNEGSKA (reference sequence). CDR3 nucleotides: TGCAGTGCTGACAGGGAGGACGAGCAGTACTTC. This encodes CSADREDEQYF.

Of note for this clone: Its ends do not fully match the called genes, so a read error is possible. The chain couples TRBV5-6 to TRBJ2-3, with TRBD1 identical over 7 bases. The germline V gene has CDR1 SGHDT and CDR2 YYEEEE. This CDR3 spans 14 amino acids. The CDR3 here is CASSFEDRAETQYF. CDR3 in DNA: TGTGCCAGCAGCTTCGAAGACAGGGCAGAAACGCAGTATTTT.

The V call is TRBV2, the J call TRBJ2-7; TRBD1 agrees at 9 bases. This CDR3 has 14 amino acids. Germline-derived CDR1 and CDR2 are SNHLY and FYNNEI. Trimming removed 7 bases from V and 4 bases from J; junction bases left unmatched: 8. The CDR3 region is CASTAGTGRYEQYF. The CDR3 DNA reads as TGTGCCAGCACCGCGGGGACAGGGAGGTACGAGCAGTACTTC.